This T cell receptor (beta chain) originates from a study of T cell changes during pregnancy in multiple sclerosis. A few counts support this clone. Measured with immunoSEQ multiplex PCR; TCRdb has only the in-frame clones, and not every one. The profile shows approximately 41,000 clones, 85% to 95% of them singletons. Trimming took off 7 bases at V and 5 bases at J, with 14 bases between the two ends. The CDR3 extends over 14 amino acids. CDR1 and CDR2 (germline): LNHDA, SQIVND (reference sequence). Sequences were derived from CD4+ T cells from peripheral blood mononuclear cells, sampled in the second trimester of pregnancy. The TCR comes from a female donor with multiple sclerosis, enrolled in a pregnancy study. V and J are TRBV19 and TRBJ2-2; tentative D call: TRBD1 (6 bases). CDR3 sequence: CASKWTDTTGELFF. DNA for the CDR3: TGTGCCAGTAAGTGGACAGACACTACCGGGGAGCTGTTTTTT. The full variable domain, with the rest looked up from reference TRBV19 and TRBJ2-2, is DGGITQSPKYLFRKEGQNVTLSCEQNLNHDAMYWYRQDPGQGLRLIYYSQIVNDFQKGDIAEGYSVSREKKESFPLTVTSAQKNPTAFYLCASKWTDTTGELFFGEGSRLTVL.